Here is one T cell receptor (beta chain) with its context. These data are taken from a study of cytomegalovirus exposure and HLA in healthy donors. This CDR3 region has 19 residues. CDR1 KGHSH and CDR2 LQKENI come from the germline V gene. Unmatched junction bases numbered 18, after V lost 3 bases and J lost 4 bases. Both 60 Vbeta primers and 13 Jbeta primers went into the PCR. Measured with immunoSEQ multiplex PCR; TCRdb has only the in-frame clones, and not every one. This sample has some 120,000 clones, with 65% to 80% found just once. The genes are TRBV18 and TRBJ1-5; 7 nucleotides agree with TRBD1. The source of this sequence is a woman aged 40 to 50 in good health and CMV-seropositive. Sequencing was done on a sample of PBMCs. The DNA of the CDR3 is TGTGCCAGCTCACCGATACAGGGGACTCGAAGGAGTGGGAATCAGCCCCAGCATTTT. As protein: CASSPIQGTRRSGNQPQHF. Full variable domain (remainder filled in from reference TRBV18 and TRBJ1-5): NAGVMQNPRHLVRRRGQEARLRCSPMKGHSHVYWYRQLPEEGLKFMVYLQKENIIDESGMPKERFSAEFPKEGPSILRIQQVVRGDSAAYFCASSPIQGTRRSGNQPQHFGDGTRLSIL.